The 16 T cell receptor beta chains below all came from one sample that was sequenced in a study of spatial heterogeneity in lung cancer. Time point defined: sample taken at primary tumor resection. TCRdb reprocessed the 5' RACE reads with MiXCR, giving one entry per CDR3 protein. The repertoire consists of about 44,000 distinct CDR3 sequences, with about 13% occurring once and the leading ten covering about 57%. The sequencing used PBMCs, collected at surgery. All receptors come from a male donor with early-stage non-small cell lung cancer.

The genes are TRBV2 and TRBJ2-7; TRBD1 matches at 8 bases. CDR1 is SNHLY and CDR2 is FYNNEI in the germline V gene. This CDR3 spans 14 amino acids. J lost 0 bases, V lost 7 bases, and 5 bases had no gene match. The CDR3 protein is CASIGDRSSYEQYF. CDR3 in DNA: TGTGCCAGCATTGGGGACAGGAGCTCCTACGAGCAGTACTTC.

This clonotype has a handful of counts. V gene TRBV4-1 combines with J gene TRBJ1-6; D remains ambiguous. Trimming took 1 base from V and 6 from J, leaving 10 bases between them. CDR3 size: 15 residues. In germline, CDR1 is MGHRA, CDR2 YSYEKL. The CDR3: CASSQGGGFNSPLHF. The CDR3 DNA reads TGCGCCAGCAGCCAAGGAGGCGGATTTAATTCACCCCTCCACTTT.

This clonotype was seen once. V and J are TRBV7-9 and TRBJ2-5, with TRBD1 matching 9 bases. The length of the CDR3 is 19 residues. Germline CDR1 is SEHNR and CDR2 is FQNEAQ (reference sequence). J lost 1 base, V lost 4 bases, and 16 bases had no gene match. The CDR3 bases are TGTGCCAGCAGCTCCCGTCACGGGACAGGGACAAGGATCCAAGAGACCCAGTACTTC. Its protein is CASSSRHGTGTRIQETQYF.

The gene calls are TRBV6-2 or TRBV6-3 and TRBJ2-1, with TRBD2 identical over 16 bases. The germline gives CDR1 MNHEY, CDR2 SVGEGT. The CDR3 extends over 16 amino acids. Germline trimming cut 6 bases from V and 4 bases from J; bases unmatched to any gene: 3. DNA of the CDR3: TGTGCCAGCAGGGGGACTAGCGGGAGGGCTTACAATGAGCAGTTCTTC. Its translation is CASRGTSGRAYNEQFF.

Worth noting for this clonotype: Compared with germline, one end of the junction differs, possibly owing to a read error. This chain links TRBV12-3 or TRBV12-4 with TRBJ1-5; the D gene is possibly TRBD1 (5 bases). The CDR3 covers 13 residues. The CDR3 DNA reads as TGTGCCAGCAGTTCAGGGCGCAAACAGCCCCAGCATTTT. It codes for CASSSGRKQPQHF.

This clonotype came up a few times. V and J are TRBV11-2 and TRBJ2-7, with 10 bases lining up with TRBD1. Per the germline V gene, CDR1 is SGHAT and CDR2 is FQNNGV. V trimming: 6 bases; J trimming: 3 bases; junction bases outside the gene matches: 2. The CDR3 is 13 amino acids. DNA of the CDR3: TGTGCCAGCAGGAGGACAGGGGGCTACGAGCAGTACTTC. This codes for CASRRTGGYEQYF.

This chain joins TRBV7-9 and TRBJ2-7, with D unclear. The germline CDR1 and CDR2 sequences are SEHNR and FQNEAQ (reference sequence). CDR3 length: 15 residues. Trimming removed 2 bases at V and 1 base at J, with 12 bases between. DNA of the CDR3: TGTGCCAGCAGCTTACTGTCTGATAGTTCCTACGAGCAGTACTTC. Protein: CASSLLSDSSYEQYF.

This clonotype was observed a handful of times. The chain links TRBV20-1 to TRBJ1-1; D is unresolved. Germline V gene sequence: CDR1 DFQATT, CDR2 SNEGSKA (reference sequence). This CDR3 is built from 13 residues. Trimming took 7 bases from V and 3 from J, leaving 15 bases between them. Here the CDR3 reads CSGTDTRYTEAFF. The CDR3 DNA follows: TGCAGTGGAACAGACACCCGTTACACTGAAGCTTTCTTT.

At least ten counts were recorded for this clonotype. The chain is built from TRBV3-1 and TRBJ1-1; tentatively, D is TRBD1 (5 bases). Germline loops: CDR1 LGHDT, CDR2 YNNKEL (reference sequence). Trimming cost V 1 base and J 11 bases, with 11 bases left between them. This CDR3 contains 12 residues. The CDR3 is CASSQAAGPAFF. The DNA of the CDR3 is TGTGCCAGCAGCCAAGCGGCAGGGCCGGCTTTCTTT.

V gene TRBV6-5 combines with J gene TRBJ2-5, with 8 positions matching TRBD1. V gave up 6 bases and J gave up 4 bases; unmatched junction bases: 7. This CDR3 contains 14 residues. Germline V lookup: CDR1 MNHEY, CDR2 SVGAGI. In nucleotides, the CDR3 is TGTGCCAGCAGGGGGGACAGGCCATTAGAGACCCAGTACTTC. Protein sequence: CASRGDRPLETQYF.

This clonotype was seen a handful of times. This sequence joins TRBV29-1 and TRBJ1-1; 8 nucleotides line up with TRBD1. V shed 4 bases and J 6 bases; nucleotides not matched to a gene: 1. This CDR3 has 11 residues. Looked up from germline, CDR1 is SQVTM and CDR2 is ANQGSEA. CDR3 region: CSVGDRSEAFF. In DNA, the CDR3 is TGCAGCGTTGGGGACAGGTCTGAAGCTTTCTTT.

The table lists this clonotype with a few counts. The V and J genes are TRBV21-1 and TRBJ2-7. TRBV21-1 is annotated as a pseudogene. The CDR3 is made up of 17 amino acids. The CDR3 here is CASSKYDLNSLSYEQYF. The DNA of the CDR3 is TGTGCCAGCAGCAAATACGACCTGAACAGCCTTTCCTACGAGCAGTACTTC.

The sample holds a few counts of this clonotype. The genes are TRBV29-1 and TRBJ1-5; the D gene is possibly TRBD1 (6 bases). Germline V gives CDR1 SQVTM, CDR2 ANQGSEA. This CDR3 is 12 amino acids long. Trimming removed 6 bases from V and 5 bases from J, with 11 bases in between. The DNA of the CDR3 is TGCAGCGTCGCTTACAGGGATCAGCCCCAGCATTTT. The encoded protein is CSVAYRDQPQHF.

There are many counts of this clonotype. The V gene is TRBV11-1, the J gene TRBJ1-1, with D possibly being TRBD1 (5 bases). The CDR3 totals 13 residues. Germline V CDR1 and CDR2: SGHAT, FQDESV (reference sequence). V was cut by 5 bases and J by 7 bases, with 14 bases left in between. CDR3 region: CASSRAAGSEAFF. DNA of the CDR3: TGTGCCAGCAGCCGGGCCGCAGGGAGTGAAGCTTTCTTT.

This clonotype was counted a few times. The chain couples TRBV20-1 to TRBJ2-1; D might be TRBD1 (6 bases). This CDR3 contains 12 residues. Germline V lookup: CDR1 DFQATT, CDR2 SNEGSKA (reference sequence). The V end lost 5 bases, the J end lost 7 bases, and 12 bases lay between the germline ends. The CDR3: CSAPDRWNEQFF. The CDR3 DNA follows: TGCAGTGCTCCCGACAGGTGGAATGAGCAGTTCTTC.

Ten or more counts support this clonotype. The gene calls are TRBV20-1 and TRBJ2-1; D call uncertain. CDR3 length: 13 amino acids. V was cut by 0 bases and J by 10 bases, with 13 bases left in between. CDR1 and CDR2 from the germline V gene are DFQATT and SNEGSKA (reference sequence). The CDR3 DNA reads as TGCAGTGCTAGAGATGGCCCTGACGGGGAGCAGTTCTTC. Translating gives CSARDGPDGEQFF.